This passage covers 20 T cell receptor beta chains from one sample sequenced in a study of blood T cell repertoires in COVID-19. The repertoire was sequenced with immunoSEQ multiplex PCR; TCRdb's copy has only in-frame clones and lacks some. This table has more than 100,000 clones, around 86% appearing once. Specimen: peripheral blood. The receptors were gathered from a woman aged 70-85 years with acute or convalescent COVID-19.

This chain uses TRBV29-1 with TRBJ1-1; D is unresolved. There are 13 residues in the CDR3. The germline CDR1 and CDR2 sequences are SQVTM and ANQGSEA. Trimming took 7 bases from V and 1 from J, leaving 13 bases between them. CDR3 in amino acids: CSGRREWNTEAFF. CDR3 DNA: TGCAGCGGACGACGGGAATGGAACACTGAAGCTTTCTTT.

In nucleotides, the CDR3 is TGTGCCAGCAGCTCCGGACAGGGGTATGGCTACACCTTC. Its translation is CASSSGQGYGYTF. V is TRBV11-2 and J is TRBJ1-2; 9 bases match TRBD1. This CDR3 region has 13 residues. Germline loops: CDR1 SGHAT, CDR2 FQNNGV. V shed 4 bases, J shed 5 bases, and the junction held 2 bases outside the gene matches.

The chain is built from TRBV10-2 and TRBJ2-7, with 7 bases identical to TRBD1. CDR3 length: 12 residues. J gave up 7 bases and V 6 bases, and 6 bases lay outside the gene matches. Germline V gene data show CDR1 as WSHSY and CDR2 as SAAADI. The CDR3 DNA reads TGCGCCAGCAGCGACAGGGTAGGTGAGCAGTACTTC. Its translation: CASSDRVGEQYF.

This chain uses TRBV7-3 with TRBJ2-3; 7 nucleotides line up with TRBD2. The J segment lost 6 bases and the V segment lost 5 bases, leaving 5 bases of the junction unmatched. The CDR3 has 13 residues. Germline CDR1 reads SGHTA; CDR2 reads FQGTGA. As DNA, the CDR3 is TGTGCCAGCAGCCCCCCGGGAGGTGATACGCAGTATTTT. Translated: CASSPPGGDTQYF.

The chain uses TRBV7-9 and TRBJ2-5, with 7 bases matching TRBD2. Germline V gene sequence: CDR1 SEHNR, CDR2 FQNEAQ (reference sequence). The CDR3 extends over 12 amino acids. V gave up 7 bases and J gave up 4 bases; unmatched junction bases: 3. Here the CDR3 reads CASTGEGETQYF. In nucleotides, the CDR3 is TGTGCCAGCACCGGGGAGGGAGAGACCCAGTACTTC.

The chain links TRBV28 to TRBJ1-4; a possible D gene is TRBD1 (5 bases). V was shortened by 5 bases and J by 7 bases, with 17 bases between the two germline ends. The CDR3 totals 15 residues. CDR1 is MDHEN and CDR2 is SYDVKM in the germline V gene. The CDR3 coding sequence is TGTGCCAGCAGTCCCCCCGCAGGGATGAGTGAAAAACTGTTTTTT. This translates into CASSPPAGMSEKLFF. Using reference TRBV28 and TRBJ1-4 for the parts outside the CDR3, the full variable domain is DVKVTQSSRYLVKRTGEKVFLECVQDMDHENMFWYRQDPGLGLRLIYFSYDVKMKEKGDIPEGYSVSREKKERFSLILESASTNQTSMYLCASSPPAGMSEKLFFGSGTQLSVL.

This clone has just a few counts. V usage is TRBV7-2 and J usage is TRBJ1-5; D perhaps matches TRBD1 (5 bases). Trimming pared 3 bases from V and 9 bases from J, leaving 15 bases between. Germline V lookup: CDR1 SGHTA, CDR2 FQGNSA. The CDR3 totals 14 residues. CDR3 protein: CASSLEGRKGPQHF. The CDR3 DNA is TGTGCCAGCAGCTTGGAGGGGCGTAAGGGGCCCCAGCATTTT.

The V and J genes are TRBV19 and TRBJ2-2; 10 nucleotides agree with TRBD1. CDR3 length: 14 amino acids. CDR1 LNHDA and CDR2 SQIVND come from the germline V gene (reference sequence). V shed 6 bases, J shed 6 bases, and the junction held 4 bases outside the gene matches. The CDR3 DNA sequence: TGTGCCAGTAGGGGGGACAGGGGATCCGGGGAGCTGTTTTTT. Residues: CASRGDRGSGELFF.

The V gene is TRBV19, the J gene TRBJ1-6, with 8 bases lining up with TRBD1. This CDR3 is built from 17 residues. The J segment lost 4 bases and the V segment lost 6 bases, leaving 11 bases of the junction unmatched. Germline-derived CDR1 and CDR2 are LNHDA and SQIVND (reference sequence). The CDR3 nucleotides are TGTGCCAGTAGGGGGGACAGGAAGATCTTTTATAATTCACCCCTCCACTTT. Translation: CASRGDRKIFYNSPLHF.

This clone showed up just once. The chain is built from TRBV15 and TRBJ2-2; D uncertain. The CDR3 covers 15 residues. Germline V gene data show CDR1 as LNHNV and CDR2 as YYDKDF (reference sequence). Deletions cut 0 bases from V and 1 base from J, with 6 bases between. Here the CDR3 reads CATSRDPMNTGELFF. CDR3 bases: TGTGCCACCAGCAGAGATCCCATGAACACCGGGGAGCTGTTTTTT. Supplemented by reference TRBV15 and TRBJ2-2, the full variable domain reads DAMVIQNPRYQVTQFGKPVTLSCSQTLNHNVMYWYQQKSSQAPKLLFHYYDKDFNNEADTPDNFQSRRPNTSFCFLDIRSPGLGDTAMYLCATSRDPMNTGELFFGEGSRLTVL.

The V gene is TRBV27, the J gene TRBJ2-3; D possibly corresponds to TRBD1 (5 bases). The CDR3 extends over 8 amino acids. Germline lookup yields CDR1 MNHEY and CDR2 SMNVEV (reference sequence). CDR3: CEGDTQYF. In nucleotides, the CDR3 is TGTGAGGGGGATACGCAGTATTTT.

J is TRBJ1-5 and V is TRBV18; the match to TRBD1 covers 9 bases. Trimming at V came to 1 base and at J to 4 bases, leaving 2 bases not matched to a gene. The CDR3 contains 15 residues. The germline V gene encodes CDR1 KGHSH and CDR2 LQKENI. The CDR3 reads CASSPRDRVNQPQHF. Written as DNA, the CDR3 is TGTGCCAGCTCACCACGGGACAGGGTTAATCAGCCCCAGCATTTT.

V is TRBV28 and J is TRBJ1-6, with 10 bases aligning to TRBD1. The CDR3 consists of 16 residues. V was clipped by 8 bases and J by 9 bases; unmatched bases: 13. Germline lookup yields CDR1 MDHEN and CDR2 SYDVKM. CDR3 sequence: CASLFPGQGNRSPLHF. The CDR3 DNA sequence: TGTGCCAGCCTCTTCCCGGGACAGGGGAATCGTTCACCCCTCCACTTT.

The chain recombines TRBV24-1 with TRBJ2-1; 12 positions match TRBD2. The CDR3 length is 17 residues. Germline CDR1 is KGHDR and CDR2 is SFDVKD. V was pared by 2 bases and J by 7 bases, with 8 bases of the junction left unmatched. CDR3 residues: CATSDSSGGAGRNEQFF. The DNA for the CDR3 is TGTGCCACCAGTGATTCTAGCGGGGGGGCCGGTCGGAATGAGCAGTTCTTC.

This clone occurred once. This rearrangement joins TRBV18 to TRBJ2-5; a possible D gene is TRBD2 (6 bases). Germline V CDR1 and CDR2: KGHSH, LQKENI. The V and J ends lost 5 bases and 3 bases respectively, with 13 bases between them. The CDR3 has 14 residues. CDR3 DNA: TGTGCCAGCTCAGGGAGCGGGTCGAAAGAGACCCAGTACTTC. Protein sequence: CASSGSGSKETQYF.

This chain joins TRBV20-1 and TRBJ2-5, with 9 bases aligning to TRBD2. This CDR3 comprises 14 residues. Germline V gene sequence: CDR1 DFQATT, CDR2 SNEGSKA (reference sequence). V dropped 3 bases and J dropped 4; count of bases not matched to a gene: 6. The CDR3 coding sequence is TGCAGTGCTAGTATCCTAGCGGGGCCAGAGACCCAGTACTTC. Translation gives CSASILAGPETQYF.

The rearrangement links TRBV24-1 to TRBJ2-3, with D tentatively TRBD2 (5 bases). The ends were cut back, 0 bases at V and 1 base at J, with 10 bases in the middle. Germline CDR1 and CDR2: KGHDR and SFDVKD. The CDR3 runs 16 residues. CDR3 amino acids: CATSDLHFGGTDTQYF. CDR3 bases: TGTGCCACCAGTGATTTGCACTTCGGGGGCACAGATACGCAGTATTTT.

CDR3 coding DNA: TGTGCCAGCAGACCGGGACAGGGAAACACAGATACGCAGTATTTT. Translating gives CASRPGQGNTDTQYF. V is TRBV6-6 and J is TRBJ2-3; the match to TRBD1 covers 9 bases. The J segment lost 2 bases and the V segment lost 6 bases, leaving 6 bases of the junction unmatched. From germline, CDR1 is MNHNY and CDR2 SVGAGI (reference sequence). This CDR3 spans 15 amino acids.

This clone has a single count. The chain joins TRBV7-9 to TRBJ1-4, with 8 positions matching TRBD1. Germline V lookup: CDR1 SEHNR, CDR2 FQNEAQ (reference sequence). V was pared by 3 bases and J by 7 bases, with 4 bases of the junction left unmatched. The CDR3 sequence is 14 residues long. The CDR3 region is CASSFGQGIEKLFF. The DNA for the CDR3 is TGTGCCAGCAGCTTTGGACAGGGTATTGAAAAACTGTTTTTT. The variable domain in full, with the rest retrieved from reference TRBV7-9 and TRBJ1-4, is DTGVSQNPRHKITKRGQNVTFRCDPISEHNRLYWYRQTLGQGPEFLTYFQNEAQLEKSRLLSDRFSAERPKGSFSTLEIQRTEQGDSAMYLCASSFGQGIEKLFFGSGTQLSVL.

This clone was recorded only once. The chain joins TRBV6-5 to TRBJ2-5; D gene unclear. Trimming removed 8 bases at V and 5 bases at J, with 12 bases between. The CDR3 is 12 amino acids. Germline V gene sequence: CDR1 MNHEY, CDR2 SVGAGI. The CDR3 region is CASGYRVETQYF. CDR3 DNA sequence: TGTGCCAGCGGCTACCGGGTTGAGACCCAGTACTTC.